The TCR beta chain described here comes from a study of blood T cells in healthy people across ages. V was cut by 7 bases and J by 6 bases, with 16 bases left in between. This CDR3 has 14 amino acids. The V gene's germline CDR1 is SNHLY and CDR2 FYNNEI. Sample-barcoded 5' priming and a J-beta primer mix drove a second PCR of about 6 to 12 cycles. Using its own MiXCR run on the 5' RACE reads, TCRdb lists one record per CDR3 protein. The sample consists of hundreds of thousands of distinct CDR3 sequences, roughly 20% of them appearing once. The sequence was obtained from a man in his 70s in good health. The chain employs TRBV2 and TRBJ2-1; D not resolved. Material for sequencing was blood. The CDR3 loop reads CASNTLGSINEQFF. For the CDR3, the DNA is TGTGCCAGCAACACCCTAGGCAGTATCAATGAGCAGTTCTTC.